Listed below are T cell receptor beta chains from one sample, sequenced in a study of Graves' ophthalmopathy and Graves' hyperthyroidism. TCRdb independently ran MiXCR on the multiplex PCR reads; one entry per CDR3 protein. The repertoire has hundreds of thousands of distinct CDR3 sequences, about 40% of them found once; the top ten carry about 3.3%. The source material was peripheral blood. The receptors stem from an adult man with Graves' ophthalmopathy. Both conserved end residues are part of each CDR3. Fields, in order: J gene, clone size, V gene, D gene, CDR3 DNA, CDR3 protein. A D gene is named only where the DNA matches it firmly. Clone size is stated in some rows and not others, as once, few, many or a class when expanded.

>TRBJ2-5|NA|TRBV6-5|TRBD2
TGTGCCACCAGTAGGGGTAGCGGGGTTGAGACCCAGTACTTC
CATSRGSGVETQYF
>TRBJ1-6|NA|TRBV9|NA
TGTGCCAGCGCACGGAGGGCGCCGGGGAATTCACCCCTCCACTTT
CASARRAPGNSPLHF
>TRBJ2-7|few|TRBV5-8|NA
TGTGCCAGCAGCTTGGAGGAGGCTAGTTTCTTCTACGAGCAGTACTTC
CASSLEEASFFYEQYF
>TRBJ1-3|few|TRBV6-1|NA
TGTGCCAGCAGTGAGGAACTCGGAAACACCATATATTTT
CASSEELGNTIYF
>TRBJ1-2|NA|TRBV27|TRBD1
TGTGCCAGCAAGGGGGCTGACTATGGCTACACCTTC
CASKGADYGYTF
>TRBJ2-7|once|TRBV7-2|TRBD2
TGTGCCAGCAGCTTATCGGGACTAGCGGGGGAGCAGTACTTC
CASSLSGLAGEQYF
>TRBJ2-7|NA|TRBV11-1|TRBD1
TGTGCCAGCAGCTTAGAAAGAGACAGGGGGCCGTCCTACGAGCAGTACTTC
CASSLERDRGPSYEQYF
>TRBJ1-2|many|TRBV19|TRBD1
TGTGCCAGTAGTCAAGAAACAGGGGAGAGCTACACCTTC
CASSQETGESYTF
>TRBJ2-7|many|TRBV2|NA
TGTGCCAGCATCCCGACAGGCTCTCCCTACGAGCAGTACTTC
CASIPTGSPYEQYF
>TRBJ1-1|NA|TRBV7-3|NA
TGTGCCAGCAGCCCCTCAGCGGACACTGAAGCTTTCTTT
CASSPSADTEAFF
>TRBJ2-1|NA|TRBV15|NA
TGTGCCACCAGGACGGGACTGGTGAATGAGCAGTTCTTC
CATRTGLVNEQFF
>TRBJ1-1|few|TRBV7-9|TRBD1
TGTGCCAGCAGCTTAAAAAGGCAGGGGGCTGACACTGAAGCTTTCTTT
CASSLKRQGADTEAFF
>TRBJ1-4|many|TRBV2|NA
TGTGCCAGCTGTGCGGAAAACGGGGAAAAACTGTTTTTT
CASCAENGEKLFF
>TRBJ1-2|few|TRBV7-2|NA
TGTGCCAGCAGTCCCGAGGGACGGAGTAACTATGGCTACACCTTC
CASSPEGRSNYGYTF
>TRBJ1-1|many|TRBV29-1|NA
TGCAGCGTTGTTGACCACAGGGTGAACACTGAAGCTTTCTTT
CSVVDHRVNTEAFF
>TRBJ1-1|few|TRBV2|NA
TGTGCCAGCAGGAGAACCGGGACTGAAGCTTTCTTT
CASRRTGTEAFF
>TRBJ1-1|many|TRBV5-1|TRBD1
TGCGCCAGCAGCTCCGGACAGGGAATGAACACTGAAGCTTTCTTT
CASSSGQGMNTEAFF
>TRBJ2-5|NA|TRBV6-1|TRBD2
TGTGCCAGCAGTGAACGGGGACTAGGAGGGACCCAGTACTTC
CASSERGLGGTQYF
>TRBJ2-6|NA|TRBV11-2|NA
TGTGCCAGCAGCTTGGACTACAGCTCTGGGGCCAACGTCCTGACTTTC
CASSLDYSSGANVLTF
>TRBJ2-6|NA|TRBV29-1|NA
TGCAGCGTTGAATCGCGGGCAAGGGCCAACGTCCTGACTTTC
CSVESRARANVLTF
>TRBJ2-7|many|TRBV7-8|NA
TGTGCCAGCAGCTTCCAGGGGCTGGGGGACGAGCAGTACTTC
CASSFQGLGDEQYF
>TRBJ2-5|NA|TRBV5-1|NA
TGCGCCAGCAGCGTCATCGGGACCCAAGGGACCCAGTACTTC
CASSVIGTQGTQYF
>TRBJ1-1|few|TRBV14|NA
TGTGCCAGCAGCCGCTATTTGGGAAAAATGAACACTGAAGCTTTCTTT
CASSRYLGKMNTEAFF
>TRBJ2-5|many|TRBV7-8|TRBD1
TGTGCCAGCAGCGCGGACAGGGTTTCACGGGAGACCCAGTACTTC
CASSADRVSRETQYF
>TRBJ1-2|NA|TRBV4-1|NA
TGCGCCAGCAGCCAAGATGTACCTAACCCCCGCGGCTACACCTTC
CASSQDVPNPRGYTF
>TRBJ2-6|many|TRBV12-3/TRBV12-4|TRBD1
TGTGCCAGCACCAAAGGGGGCGGTGGGGCCAACGTCCTGACTTTC
CASTKGGGGANVLTF
>TRBJ2-7|NA|TRBV3-1|TRBD2
TGTGCCAGCAGCCTAGGGACTAGCGGGAGTGGCGAGCAGTACTTC
CASSLGTSGSGEQYF
>TRBJ2-5|NA|TRBV2|TRBD1
TGTGCCAGCAGTCTTCAGGGGGACGCAGAGACCCAGTACTTC
CASSLQGDAETQYF
>TRBJ1-4|many|TRBV24-1|NA
TGTGCCACCAGTGAGGGGGCAGGGCGAGAAAAACTGTTTTTT
CATSEGAGREKLFF
>TRBJ1-1|NA|TRBV6-6|NA
TGTGCCAGCTACAGGGTTGCAAGCACTGAAGCTTTCTTT
CASYRVASTEAFF
>TRBJ2-2|many|TRBV2|NA
TGTGCCAGCAGTTATACGGCCGGGGAGCTGTTTTTT
CASSYTAGELFF
>TRBJ1-5|many|TRBV19|NA
TGTGCCAGTAGTATCTCGGGTTATAGCAATCAGCCCCAGCATTTT
CASSISGYSNQPQHF
>TRBJ1-2|NA|TRBV20-1|TRBD1
TGCAGTGCTAGGCAGGGGGTCTATGGCTACACCTTC
CSARQGVYGYTF
>TRBJ2-2|NA|TRBV10-3|NA
TGTGCCATCAGTGGGTCCACAAGCGGAAACACCGGGGAGCTGTTTTTT
CAISGSTSGNTGELFF
>TRBJ2-2|NA|TRBV29-1|TRBD1
TGCAGCACCCAGGGACAGGGGGTGTCCGGGGAGCTGTTTTTT
CSTQGQGVSGELFF
>TRBJ1-2|NA|TRBV10-2|NA
TGCGCCAGCAGGATGACTGTGGACACTGAAGCTTCGGACTTC
CASRMTVDTEASDF
>TRBJ2-5|NA|TRBV10-3|TRBD1
TGTGCCAGCAGAGTCCCGAACACAGGGGGCCCGTACCAAGAGACCCAGTACTTC
CASRVPNTGGPYQETQYF
>TRBJ2-5|many|TRBV29-1|TRBD2
TGCAGCGCTGAGAGGACTAGCGGAAGCCAAGAGACCCAGTACTTC
CSAERTSGSQETQYF
>TRBJ1-1|NA|TRBV25-1|NA
TGTGCCAGCAGTGAAGGGGGGCTTGAAGCTTTCTTT
CASSEGGLEAFF
>TRBJ1-4|NA|TRBV7-9|TRBD1
TGCGCCAGCAGCCAAGAAATGGAGGGGGCGGAGGAAAAACTGTTTTTT
CASSQEMEGAEEKLFF
>TRBJ1-5|NA|TRBV19|TRBD1
TGTGCCAGTAGTATCGACAGGGCTCAGCCCCAGCATTTT
CASSIDRAQPQHF